These 16 T cell receptor beta chains were all obtained from the same sample, sequenced in a study of T cells in Graves' hyperthyroidism and ophthalmopathy. RNA transcripts provided the source from which TCR beta CDR3 regions were amplified. A set of HTBI primers served as the primers for a first-round RT-PCR of the TCR CDR3. TCRdb independently ran MiXCR on the multiplex PCR reads; one entry per CDR3 protein. The data contain approximately 640,000 distinct CDR3 sequences, 45% of them seen just once; the ten biggest clones take up 7% to 7.5%. Sequencing was carried out using peripheral blood or thyroid tissue (not recorded which). The origin of the receptors is an adult man with Graves' disease, either hyperthyroidism or ophthalmopathy (not recorded which).

V usage is TRBV5-1 and J usage is TRBJ2-2, with D perhaps TRBD1 (5 bases). The CDR3 loop spans 17 amino acids. Germline lookup yields CDR1 SGHRS and CDR2 YFSETQ. V gave up 2 bases and J gave up 2 bases, with 16 bases separating them. The CDR3 sequence: CASSFSYPDRNTGELFF. CDR3 DNA sequence: TGCGCCAGCAGCTTTTCCTACCCCGACAGAAACACCGGGGAGCTGTTTTTT.

Concerning this clonotype itself: One junction end disagrees with the germline gene, perhaps due to a read error. This chain links TRBV10-2 with TRBJ1-5; D perhaps matches TRBD1 (6 bases). From germline, CDR1 is WSHSY and CDR2 SAAADI. This CDR3 has 15 amino acids. CDR3: CASSQSGGAHQPQHF. CDR3 DNA: TGTGCCAGCAGCCAATCCGGGGGCGCGCATCAGCCCCAGCATTTT.

A few counts support this clonotype. Its ends do not fully match the called genes, so a read error is possible. This chain uses TRBV19 with TRBJ1-2; no firm D call. This CDR3 contains 11 residues. CDR1 and CDR2 (germline): LNHDA, SQIVND (reference sequence). For the CDR3, the DNA is TGTGCCAGTAGTATACAACTCCAGGCACCCTTC. Encoded protein: CASSIQLQAPF.

The rearrangement links TRBV20-1 to TRBJ1-4; 8 positions match TRBD1. This CDR3 contains 15 residues. The junction had 14 bases not matched to a gene; V was cut back by 6 bases and J by 8 bases. Germline CDR1 and CDR2: DFQATT and SNEGSKA (reference sequence). In DNA form, the CDR3 reads TGCAGTGCAAACGGACAGGGTGCGAGGCGCGAAAAACTGTTTTTT. Translated: CSANGQGARREKLFF.

The chain uses TRBV5-6 and TRBJ1-4; D possibly corresponds to TRBD1 (5 bases). Germline CDR1 SGHDT, CDR2 YYEEEE. The CDR3 has 13 amino acids. Trimming cost V 5 bases and J 5 bases, with 10 bases left between them. CDR3: CASRRGRNEKLFF. Written as DNA, the CDR3 is TGTGCCAGCAGACGGGGGAGAAATGAAAAACTGTTTTTT.

The J gene is TRBJ1-3, the V gene TRBV6-1; 7 nucleotides line up with TRBD1. Germline V gives CDR1 MNHNS, CDR2 SASEGT. The ends lost 6 bases at V and 0 bases at J; junction bases unmatched: 5. This CDR3 is 15 amino acids long. CDR3: CASRTSGGSGNTIYF. The CDR3, as DNA: TGTGCCAGCAGGACCTCAGGGGGCTCTGGAAACACCATATATTTT.

Note on this clonotype: Given the absence of the conserved phenylalanine or tryptophan at the CDR3 end, a read error is likely. No DNA is shown, since the ends of the CDR3 on it are uncertain; the CDR3 is the one TCRdb lists. This chain connects TRBV2 to TRBJ1-4; the table's D call TRBD1 went unverified against the DNA. From germline, CDR1 is SNHLY and CDR2 FYNNEI. The CDR3 has 9 residues if both end residues are counted. The CDR3 is CASSDDRVY.

This clonotype was found many times. The V call is TRBV19, the J call TRBJ1-2; 10 positions match TRBD1. J was trimmed by 3 bases and V by 5 bases; bases with no gene match: 6. This CDR3 is built from 15 residues. From germline, CDR1 is LNHDA and CDR2 SQIVND (reference sequence). The CDR3 loop is CASSSPGQGDYGYTF. The CDR3 bases are TGTGCCAGTAGTTCACCCGGACAGGGGGACTATGGCTACACCTTC.

This clonotype was detected only a few times. The V call is TRBV7-9, the J call TRBJ2-7; 9 positions agree with TRBD2. The CDR3 contains 15 residues. CDR1 and CDR2 from the germline V gene are SEHNR and FQNEAQ (reference sequence). V was pared by 5 bases and J by 7 bases, with 12 bases of the junction left unmatched. The CDR3 spells CASSATPSGAGEQYF. The DNA of the CDR3 is TGTGCCAGCAGCGCCACCCCTAGCGGGGCCGGAGAGCAGTACTTC. Full variable domain (missing parts from reference TRBV7-9 and TRBJ2-7): DTGVSQNPRHKITKRGQNVTFRCDPISEHNRLYWYRQTLGQGPEFLTYFQNEAQLEKSRLLSDRFSAERPKGSFSTLEIQRTEQGDSAMYLCASSATPSGAGEQYFGPGTRLTVT.

This clonotype was detected once. One end of the junction is discordant with germline, which a read error may explain. This sequence joins TRBV10-3 and TRBJ1-3, with 7 bases matching TRBD1. Looked up from germline, CDR1 is ENHRY and CDR2 is SYGVKD. This CDR3 comprises 16 residues. CDR3 nucleotide sequence: TGTGCCATCAGTACGACAGGGTCCCTAGGGGGAACCACCATATATTTT. Amino acids: CAISTTGSLGGTTIYF.

This clonotype was counted at least ten times. The chain uses TRBV25-1 and TRBJ1-4; 11 bases match TRBD1. With V trimmed by 5 bases and J by 3 bases, 8 bases remained unmatched. Looked up from germline, CDR1 is MGHDK and CDR2 is SYGVNS. This CDR3 is 17 amino acids long. The CDR3 DNA follows: TGTGCCAGCAGTTCCCGGGACAGGGGGACTCCTAATGAAAAACTGTTTTTT. Amino acid sequence: CASSSRDRGTPNEKLFF.

This clonotype was found many times. The chain uses TRBV29-1 and TRBJ2-5; 8 positions agree with TRBD1. J gave up 1 base and V 7 bases, and 8 bases lay outside the gene matches. The CDR3 loop spans 14 amino acids. Germline V gene data show CDR1 as SQVTM and CDR2 as ANQGSEA. CDR3 amino acids: CSGGQGAIQETQYF. The CDR3 DNA reads TGCAGCGGTGGACAGGGCGCGATCCAAGAGACCCAGTACTTC.

In this sample, this clonotype turned up many times. CDR3 region: CSVEGQAPYEQYF. The CDR3 region has the DNA TGCAGCGTTGAGGGACAGGCACCCTACGAGCAGTACTTC. This rearrangement joins TRBV29-1 to TRBJ2-7; TRBD1 matches at 8 bases. V lost 3 bases, J lost 2 bases, and 3 bases stayed unmatched. Germline CDR1 is SQVTM and CDR2 is ANQGSEA. This CDR3 is built from 13 residues.

This clonotype has a count of ten or more. The chain links TRBV10-3 to TRBJ1-2; D not resolved. Germline V gene sequence: CDR1 ENHRY, CDR2 SYGVKD. CDR3 length: 12 amino acids. V was cut by 7 bases and J by 7 bases, with 13 bases left in between. CDR3 DNA: TGTGCCATCAACCAGACCTTGTTTGGCTACACCTTC. The encoded protein is CAINQTLFGYTF.

This rearrangement joins TRBV12-3 or TRBV12-4 to TRBJ2-3; 7 nucleotides align to TRBD2. There are 12 residues in the CDR3. With V trimmed by 7 bases and J by 5 bases, 3 bases remained unmatched. CDR3 sequence (DNA): TGTGCCAGCATGGCGGGAGAAGATACGCAGTATTTT. It encodes CASMAGEDTQYF.

This clonotype was observed once. The rearrangement uses TRBV27 and TRBJ2-5, with 11 bases aligning to TRBD1. V was pared by 2 bases and J by 5 bases, with 7 bases of the junction left unmatched. Germline CDR1 is MNHEY and CDR2 is SMNVEV (reference sequence). There are 16 residues in the CDR3. CDR3 bases: TGTGCCAGCAGTTTAAGCGGACAGGGGGCATGGGAGACCCAGTACTTC. Translated, it gives CASSLSGQGAWETQYF.